A single count supports the clone carrying this TCR beta chain. Its antigen remains unknown. Trimming took 1 base from V and 6 from J, leaving 10 bases between them. CDR1 and CDR2 from the germline V gene are SEHNR and FQNEAQ (reference sequence). The CDR3 length is 13 residues. TEMRA cells were FACS-enriched, and CD8+ and CD4+ T cells were isolated negatively. This sample is part of a study of CD8 T cells in Susac syndrome. The RNA, about 0.45 to 1 ug, was put through reverse transcription using random hexamers. The method of amplification for TCR beta CDR3 was immunoSEQ multiplex PCR, covering 54 Vbeta and 13 Jbeta. One entry per CDR3 protein, called by TCRdb with MiXCR from the immunoSEQ multiplex PCR reads. This sample yields a few hundred thousand distinct CDR3 sequences, of which more than 70% are seen a single time; under 0.15% belongs to the top ten. Study-level results: The study conceded that its TCR sequencing and HLA analysis involved relatively few individuals.

The specimen sequenced was CD8+ T cells from PBMCs. This chain joins TRBV7-9 and TRBJ2-7; no definite D call. The TCR originated in a human donor with multiple sclerosis. The CDR3, as DNA: TGTGCCAGCAGCTTAGATTCGAGAGCCGAGCAGTACTTC. The encoded protein is CASSLDSRAEQYF.